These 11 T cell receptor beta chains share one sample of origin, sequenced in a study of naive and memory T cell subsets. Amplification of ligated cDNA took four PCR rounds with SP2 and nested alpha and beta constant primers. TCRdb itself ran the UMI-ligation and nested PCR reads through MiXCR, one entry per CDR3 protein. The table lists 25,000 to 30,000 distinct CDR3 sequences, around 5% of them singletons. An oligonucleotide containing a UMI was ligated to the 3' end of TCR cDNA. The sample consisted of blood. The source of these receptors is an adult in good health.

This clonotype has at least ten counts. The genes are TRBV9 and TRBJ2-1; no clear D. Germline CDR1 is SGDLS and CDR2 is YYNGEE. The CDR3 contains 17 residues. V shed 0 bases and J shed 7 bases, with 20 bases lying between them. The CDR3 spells CASSVATMGGRQNEQFF. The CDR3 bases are TGTGCCAGCAGCGTAGCTACGATGGGCGGACGACAAAATGAGCAGTTCTTC.

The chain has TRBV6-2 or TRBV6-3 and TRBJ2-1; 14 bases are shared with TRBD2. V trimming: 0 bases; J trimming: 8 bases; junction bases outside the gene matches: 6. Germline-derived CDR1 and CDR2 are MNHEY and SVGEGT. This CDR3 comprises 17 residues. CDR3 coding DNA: TGTGCCAGCAGTTACTCGAGGGGACTAGCGGGAGAAGATGAGCAGTTCTTC. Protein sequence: CASSYSRGLAGEDEQFF.

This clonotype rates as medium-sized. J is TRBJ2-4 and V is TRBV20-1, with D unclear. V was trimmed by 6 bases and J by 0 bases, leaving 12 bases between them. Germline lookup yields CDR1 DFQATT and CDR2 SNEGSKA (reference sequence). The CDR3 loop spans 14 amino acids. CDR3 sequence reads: CSAPGPLAKNIQYF. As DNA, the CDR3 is TGCAGTGCACCGGGCCCGTTAGCCAAAAACATTCAGTACTTC.

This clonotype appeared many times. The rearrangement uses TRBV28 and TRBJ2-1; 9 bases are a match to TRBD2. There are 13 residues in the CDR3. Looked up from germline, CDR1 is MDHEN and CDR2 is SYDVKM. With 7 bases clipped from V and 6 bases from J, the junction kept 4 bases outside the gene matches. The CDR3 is CASITTSGNEQFF. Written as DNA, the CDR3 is TGTGCCAGCATTACGACTAGCGGCAATGAGCAGTTCTTC.

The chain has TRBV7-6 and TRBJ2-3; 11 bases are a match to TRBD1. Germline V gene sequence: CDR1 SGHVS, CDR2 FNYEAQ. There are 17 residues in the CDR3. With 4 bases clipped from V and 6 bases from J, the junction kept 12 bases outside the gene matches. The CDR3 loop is CASSSWTGGVVGDTQYF. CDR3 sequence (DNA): TGTGCCAGCAGCTCGTGGACAGGGGGCGTAGTTGGGGATACGCAGTATTTT.

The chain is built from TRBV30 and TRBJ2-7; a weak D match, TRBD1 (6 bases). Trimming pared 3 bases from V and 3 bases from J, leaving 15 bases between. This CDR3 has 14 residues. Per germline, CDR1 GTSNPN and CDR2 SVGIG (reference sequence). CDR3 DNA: TGTGCCTGGAGCGCGAGGGGACACCTCTACGAGCAGTACTTC. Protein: CAWSARGHLYEQYF.

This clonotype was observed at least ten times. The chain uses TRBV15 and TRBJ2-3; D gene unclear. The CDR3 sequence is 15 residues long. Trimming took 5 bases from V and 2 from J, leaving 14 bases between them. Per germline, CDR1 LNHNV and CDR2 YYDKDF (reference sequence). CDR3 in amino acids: CATSVGRPFTDTQYF. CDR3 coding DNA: TGTGCCACCAGCGTAGGGCGGCCCTTCACAGATACGCAGTATTTT.

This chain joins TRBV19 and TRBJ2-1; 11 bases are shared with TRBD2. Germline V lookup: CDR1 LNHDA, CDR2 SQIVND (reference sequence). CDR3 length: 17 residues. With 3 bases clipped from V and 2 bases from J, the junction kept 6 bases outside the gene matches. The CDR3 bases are TGTGCCAGTAGTATGTCTAGCGGGAGGATTACCTACAATGAGCAGTTCTTC. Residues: CASSMSSGRITYNEQFF.

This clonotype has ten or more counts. The CDR3 DNA sequence: TGCAGCGTTGCGAGCAGCTATGGCTACACCTTC. Residues: CSVASSYGYTF. V and J are TRBV29-1 and TRBJ1-2; D is uncertain. Trimming pared 4 bases from V and 4 bases from J, leaving 7 bases between. Germline V lookup: CDR1 SQVTM, CDR2 ANQGSEA. The CDR3 has 11 amino acids.

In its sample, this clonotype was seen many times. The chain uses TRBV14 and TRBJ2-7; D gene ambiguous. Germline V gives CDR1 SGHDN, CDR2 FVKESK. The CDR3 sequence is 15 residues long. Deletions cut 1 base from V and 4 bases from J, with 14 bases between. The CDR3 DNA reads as TGTGCCAGCAGCCAAGTACTTGGGGAACCTTACGAGCAGTACTTC. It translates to CASSQVLGEPYEQYF.

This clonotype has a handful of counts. For the CDR3, the DNA is TGTGCCAGCAGCCCACGTCCTAGCGGGGTGGTCTACGAGCAGTACTTC. It is translated as CASSPRPSGVVYEQYF. This chain connects TRBV3-1 to TRBJ2-7, with 9 positions matching TRBD2. Trimming removed 4 bases from V and 3 bases from J; junction bases left unmatched: 10. This CDR3 has 16 amino acids. CDR1 LGHDT and CDR2 YNNKEL come from the germline V gene (reference sequence).